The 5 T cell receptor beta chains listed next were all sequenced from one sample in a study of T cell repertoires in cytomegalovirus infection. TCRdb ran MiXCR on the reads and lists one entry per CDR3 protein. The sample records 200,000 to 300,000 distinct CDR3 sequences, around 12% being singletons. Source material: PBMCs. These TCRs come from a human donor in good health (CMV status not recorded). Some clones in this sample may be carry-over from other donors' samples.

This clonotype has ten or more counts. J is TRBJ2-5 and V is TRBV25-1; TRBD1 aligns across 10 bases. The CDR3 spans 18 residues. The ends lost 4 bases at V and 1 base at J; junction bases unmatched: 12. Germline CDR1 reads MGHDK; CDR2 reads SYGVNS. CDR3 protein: CASSGPRRQGATQETQYF. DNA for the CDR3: TGTGCCAGCAGTGGTCCCCGGCGACAGGGGGCGACCCAAGAGACCCAGTACTTC.

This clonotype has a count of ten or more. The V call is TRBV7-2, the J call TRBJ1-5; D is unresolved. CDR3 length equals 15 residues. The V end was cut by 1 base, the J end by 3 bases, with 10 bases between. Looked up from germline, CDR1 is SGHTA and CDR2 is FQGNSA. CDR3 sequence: CASSLGGSDNQPQHF. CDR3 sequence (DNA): TGTGCCAGCAGCTTAGGGGGATCGGACAATCAGCCCCAGCATTTT.

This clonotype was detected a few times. CDR3 coding DNA: TGTGCCAGCAGACCGACCCCCGGGACTAGCGGATACGAGCAGTACTTC. It specifies CASRPTPGTSGYEQYF. This sequence joins TRBV5-4 and TRBJ2-7; 11 bases line up with TRBD2. This CDR3 has 16 amino acids. Germline lookup yields CDR1 SGHNT and CDR2 YYREEE (reference sequence). The V gene end was trimmed by 5 bases and the J gene end by 4 bases; junction bases not matched to a gene: 11.

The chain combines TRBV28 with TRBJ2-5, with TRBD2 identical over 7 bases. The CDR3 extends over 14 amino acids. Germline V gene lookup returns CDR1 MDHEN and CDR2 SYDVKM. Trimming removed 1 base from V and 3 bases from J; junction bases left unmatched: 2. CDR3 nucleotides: TGTGCCAGCAGTTTATTGGGGGGGAAAGAGACCCAGTACTTC. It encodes CASSLLGGKETQYF.

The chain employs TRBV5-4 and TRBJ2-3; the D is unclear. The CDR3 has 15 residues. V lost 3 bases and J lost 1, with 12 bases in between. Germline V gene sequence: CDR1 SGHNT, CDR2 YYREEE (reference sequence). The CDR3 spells CASSYPASGTDTQYF. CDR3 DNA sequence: TGTGCCAGCAGCTACCCGGCGTCGGGCACAGATACGCAGTATTTT.